This paragraph reports one T cell receptor beta chain. Its cognate antigen is unknown. This sample was taken from a study of OX40 agonist ivuxolimab in advanced cancers. Study in general: Partial responses, seen in three patients, involved one hepatocellular carcinoma and two cutaneous melanomas. Study-wide results and limits: Among T cells, CD8+ cells averaged more expanded clones than CD4+ cells. Partial responders at 0.1-3.0 mg/kg showed near-lowest clonal expansion. The expanded peripheral T cells' antigen specificity was not determined.

Sequencing used immunoSEQ multiplex PCR; TCRdb keeps in-frame clones, though not all of them. The sample holds 81,000 or so clones, less than 95% seen once. The sequencing here drew on CD4+ or CD8+ T cells sorted from blood, taken in a trial of the OX40 agonist ivuxolimab. The clonotype originates from an adult with an advanced solid tumor such as melanoma, head and neck, liver or kidney cancer.

In DNA, the CDR3 is TGCGCCAGCAGCCAAGATTGGGAGGGATCTTATGGTTCACCCCTCCACTTT. Amino acids: CASSQDWEGSYGSPLHF. The chain uses TRBV4-3 and TRBJ1-6; D unresolved. Germline V gene data show CDR1 as LGHNA and CDR2 as YSLEER. The length of the CDR3 is 17 residues. V lost 0 bases and J lost 9, with 18 bases in between.